This T cell receptor (beta chain) was captured by sequencing in a study of T-cell reconstitution after alpha-beta-depleted transplantation in children. The TCRbeta library incorporated unique molecular identifiers. TCRdb reprocessed the PCR reads via MiXCR and lists one record per CDR3 protein. The table records hundreds of thousands of distinct CDR3 sequences, roughly 33% of them present only once. V lost 0 bases and J 8 bases, leaving 11 bases between the germline ends. Germline CDR1 and CDR2: SGHRS and YFSETQ. The CDR3 has 14 amino acids. This chain connects TRBV5-1 to TRBJ1-4; the D is unclear. The TCR originated in a human donor who donated a stem cell graft to a child with aplastic anemia. The specimen comprised PBMCs from the stem cell graft donor, sampled from the stem cell graft. CDR3 DNA: TGCGCCAGCAGCTTGGCCTGGGCAGAAGAAAAACTGTTTTTT. This translates into CASSLAWAEEKLFF.